One and the same sample provided the 18 T cell receptor beta chains below, sequenced in a study of blood T cell repertoires in COVID-19 (dated by TCRdb to the early 2020s). The library was made by the immunoSEQ multiplex PCR assay. TCRdb took this table from immuneACCESS and kept in-frame rearrangements with V and J called. Such tables lack part of the clones; where checked against another copy, unresolved V genes explain under half of the gap, and the rest is unexplained. Here the sample has 200,000 to 250,000 clones; roughly nine tenths occur a single time. Around 6.5% of the sample comes from the top ten. Sequenced sample: peripheral blood. Every receptor here comes from a man in his 60s who had recovered from COVID-19.

This rearrangement joins TRBV5-1 to TRBJ1-2; 9 bases match TRBD1. Germline V gives CDR1 SGHRS, CDR2 YFSETQ. The V gene end was trimmed by 0 bases and the J gene end by 8 bases; junction bases not matched to a gene: 8. This CDR3 spans 15 amino acids. The chain's CDR3 is CASSLAGQGDGGYTF. The CDR3 nucleotides are TGCGCCAGCAGCTTGGCGGGACAGGGAGACGGCGGCTACACCTTC.

V and J are TRBV7-2 and TRBJ2-5; tentative D call: TRBD2 (5 bases). The germline CDR1 and CDR2 sequences are SGHTA and FQGNSA. The CDR3 runs 13 residues. Trimming left V 3 bases short and J 5 bases short, with 10 bases between. The CDR3 loop reads CASSFTPGETQYF. The CDR3, as DNA: TGTGCCAGCAGCTTTACCCCGGGGGAGACCCAGTACTTC.

DNA of the CDR3: TGTGCCAGCAGCTTAGGAGCGGGGGGGAGGGAGACCCAGTACTTC. Protein: CASSLGAGGRETQYF. The gene calls are TRBV11-2 and TRBJ2-5; 10 bases are a match to TRBD2. CDR1 SGHAT and CDR2 FQNNGV come from the germline V gene. CDR3 length: 15 amino acids. Trimming removed 1 base from V and 5 bases from J; junction bases left unmatched: 4. The full variable domain, with the rest looked up from reference TRBV11-2 and TRBJ2-5, is EAGVAQSPRYKIIEKRQSVAFWCNPISGHATLYWYQQILGQGPKLLIQFQNNGVVDDSQLPKDRFSAERLKGVDSTLKIQPAKLEDSAVYLCASSLGAGGRETQYFGPGTRLLVL.

The V call is TRBV7-2, the J call TRBJ1-3; 11 bases fit TRBD1. Unmatched junction bases numbered 9, after V lost 1 base and J lost 4 bases. Germline lookup yields CDR1 SGHTA and CDR2 FQGNSA. The CDR3 runs to 18 residues. The CDR3 reads CASSLVGTGGVWGNTIYF. The CDR3 DNA follows: TGTGCCAGCAGCTTAGTAGGGACAGGGGGTGTGTGGGGAAACACCATATATTTT.

The chain combines TRBV11-2 with TRBJ2-2; the match to TRBD2 covers 10 bases. V shed 2 bases, J shed 5 bases, and the junction held 8 bases outside the gene matches. Germline V gene sequence: CDR1 SGHAT, CDR2 FQNNGV. This CDR3 has 17 residues. The CDR3 DNA sequence: TGTGCCAGCAGCTTACTTAGCGGGAGGTCGGGGACCGGGGAGCTGTTTTTT. It encodes CASSLLSGRSGTGELFF.

This chain links TRBV30 with TRBJ1-2; no firm D call. This CDR3 has 12 amino acids. Germline V gives CDR1 GTSNPN, CDR2 SVGIG (reference sequence). The V gene lost 2 bases and the J gene lost 4 bases, with 8 bases spanning the gap. In nucleotides, the CDR3 is TGTGCCTGGAGTCGGGGTCCCTATGGCTACACCTTC. Translated: CAWSRGPYGYTF. Full variable domain (outside the CDR3, taken from reference TRBV30 and TRBJ1-2): SQTIHQWPATLVQPVGSPLSLECTVEGTSNPNLYWYRQAAGRGLQLLFYSVGIGQISSEVPQNLSASRPQDRQFILSSKKLLLSDSGFYLCAWSRGPYGYTFGSGTRLTVV.

This chain links TRBV7-3 with TRBJ2-3, with 9 bases identical to TRBD2. CDR1 is SGHTA, CDR2 FQGTGA, per germline. Losses at the gene ends were 1 base for V and 3 bases for J; bases not matched to a gene: 2. The CDR3 has 15 residues. CDR3 bases: TGTGCCAGCAGCTTAAATGCGGGGGGGACAGATACGCAGTATTTT. Encoded protein: CASSLNAGGTDTQYF.

This clone was seen once. This chain joins TRBV27 and TRBJ1-3, with D hard to call. This CDR3 has 14 residues. The germline gives CDR1 MNHEY, CDR2 SMNVEV (reference sequence). V was shortened by 4 bases and J by 3 bases, with 10 bases between the two germline ends. Written as DNA, the CDR3 is TGTGCCAGCAGTTCGGGAGAGAGTGGAAACACCATATATTTT. It yields the protein CASSSGESGNTIYF.

The V gene is TRBV7-2, the J gene TRBJ2-3; 7 nucleotides line up with TRBD2. J was trimmed by 0 bases and V by 2 bases; bases with no gene match: 2. The CDR3 loop spans 15 amino acids. Per the germline V gene, CDR1 is SGHTA and CDR2 is FQGNSA. The CDR3 region is CASSLLGGSTDTQYF. CDR3 bases: TGTGCCAGCAGCTTATTGGGGGGGAGCACAGATACGCAGTATTTT.

V gene TRBV6-2 or TRBV6-3 combines with J gene TRBJ2-7; 9 bases line up with TRBD2. V lost 4 bases, J lost 3 bases, and 19 bases stayed unmatched. The CDR3 runs to 19 residues. Germline V gene lookup returns CDR1 MNHEY and CDR2 SVGEGT. The CDR3, as DNA: TGTGCCAGCAGTTCGGCCCCAGGAGCGGGGGGCCCTGTTAACTACGAGCAGTACTTC. This codes for CASSSAPGAGGPVNYEQYF.

The gene calls are TRBV9 and TRBJ1-2; D unclear. The V gene's germline CDR1 is SGDLS and CDR2 YYNGEE. Between the trimmed V and J ends, which lost 4 bases and 3 bases, there was a span of 13 bases. The CDR3 totals 14 residues. CDR3 DNA sequence: TGTGCCAGCAGCTCATCCAGCGCTGACTATGGCTACACCTTC. Translating it yields CASSSSSADYGYTF.

The chain combines TRBV2 with TRBJ1-1; 9 positions match TRBD1. V gave up 6 bases and J gave up 4 bases; unmatched junction bases: 6. CDR1 and CDR2 from the germline V gene are SNHLY and FYNNEI. The CDR3 is made up of 14 amino acids. This CDR3 reads CASSGTGSATEAFF. The CDR3 bases are TGTGCCAGCAGCGGGACAGGGTCGGCCACTGAAGCTTTCTTT.

The genes are TRBV27 and TRBJ1-2, with TRBD1 matching 9 bases. CDR1 is MNHEY, CDR2 SMNVEV, per germline (reference sequence). This CDR3 is built from 14 residues. The ends lost 4 bases at V and 7 bases at J; junction bases unmatched: 7. The CDR3 DNA follows: TGTGCCAGCAGTTCCTTGGACAGGGGCAGTGGCTACACCTTC. Translated: CASSSLDRGSGYTF.

V is TRBV28 and J is TRBJ2-6; 8 bases agree with TRBD1. This CDR3 spans 16 amino acids. The germline V gene encodes CDR1 MDHEN and CDR2 SYDVKM. V trimming: 7 bases; J trimming: 2 bases; junction bases outside the gene matches: 7. This CDR3 is CASKLPGGAGANVLTF. CDR3 sequence (DNA): TGTGCCAGCAAACTGCCAGGGGGCGCTGGGGCCAACGTCCTGACTTTC.

This clone is a singleton in its sample. The chain has TRBV29-1 and TRBJ1-4; a weak D match, TRBD1 (5 bases). Looked up from germline, CDR1 is SQVTM and CDR2 is ANQGSEA. Trimming shortened V by 7 bases and J by 3 bases, and 9 bases separated the two germline ends. This CDR3 spans 12 amino acids. The CDR3 sequence is CSASRANEKLFF. The DNA for the CDR3 is TGCAGCGCATCCAGGGCTAATGAAAAACTGTTTTTT.

V usage is TRBV6-5 and J usage is TRBJ2-2; 10 nucleotides match TRBD1. V was pared by 8 bases and J by 6 bases, with 0 bases of the junction left unmatched. The CDR3 is 12 amino acids. Germline V lookup: CDR1 MNHEY, CDR2 SVGAGI. The CDR3 nucleotides read TGTGCCAGCGGACAGGGGGCCGGGGAGCTGTTTTTT. As protein: CASGQGAGELFF.

The V gene is TRBV5-4, the J gene TRBJ2-1, with TRBD1 as a possible D gene (5 bases). This CDR3 has 14 amino acids. V lost 4 bases, J lost 10 bases, and 18 bases lay in between. Germline V gene data show CDR1 as SGHNT and CDR2 as YYREEE (reference sequence). The CDR3 sequence is CASSLGPQVREQFF. The CDR3 DNA follows: TGTGCCAGCAGCCTGGGGCCCCAAGTGAGGGAGCAGTTCTTC.

The chain employs TRBV5-1 and TRBJ1-4; 10 bases fit TRBD1. V lost 0 bases and J lost 8; bases outside the gene matches: 1. This CDR3 is built from 14 residues. The germline gives CDR1 SGHRS, CDR2 YFSETQ. The CDR3 loop reads CASSLGDRGEKLFF. As DNA, the CDR3 is TGCGCCAGCAGCTTGGGGGACAGGGGCGAAAAACTGTTTTTT. Full variable domain (rest looked up from reference TRBV5-1 and TRBJ1-4): KAGVTQTPRYLIKTRGQQVTLSCSPISGHRSVSWYQQTPGQGLQFLFEYFSETQRNKGNFPGRFSGRQFSNSRSEMNVSTLELGDSALYLCASSLGDRGEKLFFGSGTQLSVL.